The clone carrying this TCR beta chain was seen a few times. Its antigen is not identified. Via MiXCR, TCRdb re-called the RACE reads, giving one row per CDR3 protein. The repertoire holds some 180,000 distinct CDR3 sequences, with about a fifth as singletons. This sample was included in a study of human T cells and chemical hapten exposure. About the study: While the approximately 24-week study was under way, patients received diphenylcyclopropenone on the scalp every week. Patch tests put 0.01% DPC on the upper back, and the results were checked at 6 days. Study observations and caveats: Versus controls, expanded TCRs had significantly more large CDR3 similarity clusters.

This sample's time point: patch test 1, 2 weeks after DPC sensitization. Specified treatment: therapeutic diphenylcyclopropenone sensitization with weekly scalp DPC. V lost 6 bases and J lost 6, with 17 bases in between. CDR3 length: 15 residues. CDR1 and CDR2 from the germline V gene are SNHLY and FYNNEI. This chain joins TRBV2 and TRBJ1-4; D possibly corresponds to TRBD1 (5 bases). The sequence was obtained from a woman between 50 and 59 years old with alopecia areata. Some clones in this sample may be carry-over from other donors' samples. The material sequenced was whole blood, taken in connection with sensitization to the hapten diphenylcyclopropenone (DPC). The CDR3 here is CASRGPVPVDEKLFF. CDR3 coding DNA: TGTGCCAGCAGGGGGCCGGTGCCGGTTGATGAAAAACTGTTTTTT. Supplemented by reference TRBV2 and TRBJ1-4, the full variable domain reads EPEVTQTPSHQVTQMGQEVILRCVPISNHLYFYWYRQILGQKVEFLVSFYNNEISEKSEIFDDQFSVERPDGSNFTLKIRSTKLEDSAMYFCASRGPVPVDEKLFFGSGTQLSVL.